These 16 T cell receptor beta chains were sequenced from one sample in a study of T cell responses to AZD1222 COVID-19 vaccine (dated by TCRdb to 2020 to 2023). According to the study, the label for this sample's time point signals: baseline before first vaccination. Library construction relied on the immunoSEQ multiplex PCR assay. As stored in TCRdb, this immuneACCESS dataset retains in-frame rearrangements with V and J assigned. A fraction of the clones does not appear; measured against another copy, unresolved V genes explain less than half of the discrepancy, and the remainder lacks a known reason. This sample holds 150,000 to 200,000 clones; 85% to 95% were observed only once. The top ten clones comprise roughly 3.8% of the sample. Sample: peripheral blood, taken on day 0 of AZD1222 vaccination. The source of these receptors is an adult in good health.

This sequence joins TRBV18 and TRBJ1-5, with D perhaps matching TRBD1 (6 bases). In germline, CDR1 is KGHSH, CDR2 LQKENI. Trimming took off 3 bases at V and 13 bases at J, with 13 bases between the two ends. CDR3 size: 12 residues. CDR3: CASSPTGREQHF. The CDR3, as DNA: TGTGCCAGCTCACCTACAGGGAGGGAACAGCATTTT.

The chain recombines TRBV12-5 with TRBJ1-5; D unclear. CDR3 length: 15 residues. Between the trimmed V and J ends, which lost 5 bases and 6 bases, there was a span of 17 bases. The germline V gene encodes CDR1 LGHNT and CDR2 FRNRAP. CDR3 nucleotides: TGTGCTAGTGGTACGAGGGAGATTGTCGGTCAGCCCCAGCATTTT. It is translated as CASGTREIVGQPQHF.

The rearrangement joins TRBV12-3 or TRBV12-4 to TRBJ1-2; D is unclear. V was pared by 3 bases and J by 4 bases, with 9 bases between. The CDR3 is 13 residues long. In DNA form, the CDR3 reads TGTGCCAGCAGTTTTACCAAGATCTATGGCTACACCTTC. Its translation: CASSFTKIYGYTF.

CDR3: CASSLAEGGYTF. The CDR3 DNA sequence: TGTGCCAGCAGCCTCGCTGAAGGGGGCTACACCTTC. The rearrangement uses TRBV9 and TRBJ1-2; D uncertain. This CDR3 spans 12 amino acids. Germline assignment: CDR1 SGDLS and CDR2 YYNGEE. Trimming pared 4 bases from V and 8 bases from J, leaving 12 bases between.

The chain has TRBV5-6 and TRBJ2-4; TRBD2 aligns across 9 bases. The CDR3 consists of 14 residues. Germline V CDR1 and CDR2: SGHDT, YYEEEE. Unmatched junction bases numbered 3, after V lost 2 bases and J lost 6 bases. The CDR3 nucleotides are TGTGCCAGCAGCTTTAGCGGGGGTGTAAACATTCAGTACTTC. It specifies CASSFSGGVNIQYF.

This clone has a single count. The chain links TRBV12-3 or TRBV12-4 to TRBJ1-2; possibly TRBD1 for D (6 bases). V was pared by 6 bases and J by 6 bases, with 14 bases between. The CDR3 totals 13 residues. The CDR3 region is CASRVQGYDGYTF. Here the CDR3 DNA reads TGTGCCAGCAGGGTACAGGGTTATGATGGCTACACCTTC.

The rearrangement uses TRBV27 and TRBJ2-3; the D is unclear. The V end lost 5 bases, the J end lost 4 bases, and 16 bases lay between the germline ends. The CDR3 runs 15 residues. CDR1 and CDR2 from the germline V gene are MNHEY and SMNVEV (reference sequence). CDR3 in amino acids: CASSLSRARADTQYF. The CDR3 DNA follows: TGTGCCAGCAGTCTAAGCCGGGCAAGAGCAGATACGCAGTATTTT.

V gene TRBV29-1 combines with J gene TRBJ2-3; D is unresolved. Deletions cut 7 bases from V and 1 base from J, with 12 bases between. Germline loops: CDR1 SQVTM, CDR2 ANQGSEA. The CDR3 is made up of 13 amino acids. CDR3 DNA sequence: TGCAGCGCTCCCGTAGGAGGCACAGATACGCAGTATTTT. It is translated as CSAPVGGTDTQYF.

V and J are TRBV3-1 (or the pseudogene TRBV3-2) and TRBJ1-1, with D uncertain. Per the germline V gene, CDR1 is LGHDT and CDR2 is YNNKEL (reference sequence). V lost 6 bases, J lost 4 bases, and 15 bases lay in between. The CDR3 extends over 14 amino acids. Here the CDR3 reads CASREGHSGTEAFF. The CDR3 DNA sequence: TGTGCCAGCAGAGAGGGTCACTCAGGCACTGAAGCTTTCTTT.

The rearrangement joins TRBV11-2 to TRBJ1-1; the D gene is possibly TRBD1 (5 bases). This CDR3 is built from 15 residues. CDR1 is SGHAT and CDR2 is FQNNGV in the germline V gene. V lost 5 bases and J lost 4, with 17 bases in between. This chain's CDR3 is CASSTNPGLGTEAFF. CDR3 nucleotides: TGTGCCAGCAGCACCAACCCAGGGTTAGGCACTGAAGCTTTCTTT.

V gene TRBV6-5 combines with J gene TRBJ1-1; TRBD1 matches at 10 bases. The trim removed 6 bases at V and 5 bases at J, leaving 0 bases unmatched. From germline, CDR1 is MNHEY and CDR2 SVGAGI. CDR3 length: 12 residues. CDR3 loop: CASRDRGTEAFF. Here the CDR3 DNA reads TGTGCCAGCAGGGACAGGGGGACTGAAGCTTTCTTT.

The genes are TRBV7-2 and TRBJ2-2; 7 nucleotides match TRBD2. The CDR3 sequence is 16 residues long. Germline CDR1 is SGHTA and CDR2 is FQGNSA. With 0 bases clipped from V and 0 bases from J, the junction kept 1 base outside the gene matches. The CDR3: CASSLAGGSNTGELFF. The CDR3 DNA follows: TGTGCCAGCAGCTTAGCGGGAGGGTCGAACACCGGGGAGCTGTTTTTT.

The chain carries TRBV6-5 and TRBJ1-5, with D hard to call. Trimming removed 4 bases from V and 0 bases from J, with 7 bases in between. CDR1 and CDR2 (germline): MNHEY, SVGAGI. This CDR3 comprises 14 residues. CDR3 amino acids: CASSLSSSNQPQHF. The DNA for the CDR3 is TGTGCCAGCAGTTTATCGAGTAGCAATCAGCCCCAGCATTTT.

J is TRBJ2-5 and V is TRBV5-1; 7 bases are shared with TRBD2. V lost 5 bases and J lost 3; bases outside the gene matches: 7. CDR1 and CDR2 (germline): SGHRS, YFSETQ. This CDR3 has 14 residues. This CDR3 is CASRVGGREETQYF. In DNA, the CDR3 is TGCGCCAGCAGGGTAGGAGGGAGGGAAGAGACCCAGTACTTC.

V and J are TRBV27 and TRBJ1-2; 8 bases map to TRBD1. The junction had 11 bases not matched to a gene; V was cut back by 10 bases and J by 4 bases. The length of the CDR3 is 14 residues. CDR1 is MNHEY and CDR2 is SMNVEV in the germline V gene (reference sequence). The CDR3 sequence is CATSPGGNLYGYTF. CDR3 sequence (DNA): TGTGCCACCAGCCCAGGGGGCAACCTCTATGGCTACACCTTC.

The rearrangement links TRBV28 to TRBJ1-2, with D maybe TRBD1 (5 bases). V was shortened by 5 bases and J by 8 bases, with 15 bases between the two germline ends. The CDR3 consists of 13 residues. Germline V lookup: CDR1 MDHEN, CDR2 SYDVKM. Here the CDR3 reads CASSDPGTGGYTF. DNA of the CDR3: TGTGCCAGCAGTGACCCCGGGACCGGGGGCTACACCTTC.